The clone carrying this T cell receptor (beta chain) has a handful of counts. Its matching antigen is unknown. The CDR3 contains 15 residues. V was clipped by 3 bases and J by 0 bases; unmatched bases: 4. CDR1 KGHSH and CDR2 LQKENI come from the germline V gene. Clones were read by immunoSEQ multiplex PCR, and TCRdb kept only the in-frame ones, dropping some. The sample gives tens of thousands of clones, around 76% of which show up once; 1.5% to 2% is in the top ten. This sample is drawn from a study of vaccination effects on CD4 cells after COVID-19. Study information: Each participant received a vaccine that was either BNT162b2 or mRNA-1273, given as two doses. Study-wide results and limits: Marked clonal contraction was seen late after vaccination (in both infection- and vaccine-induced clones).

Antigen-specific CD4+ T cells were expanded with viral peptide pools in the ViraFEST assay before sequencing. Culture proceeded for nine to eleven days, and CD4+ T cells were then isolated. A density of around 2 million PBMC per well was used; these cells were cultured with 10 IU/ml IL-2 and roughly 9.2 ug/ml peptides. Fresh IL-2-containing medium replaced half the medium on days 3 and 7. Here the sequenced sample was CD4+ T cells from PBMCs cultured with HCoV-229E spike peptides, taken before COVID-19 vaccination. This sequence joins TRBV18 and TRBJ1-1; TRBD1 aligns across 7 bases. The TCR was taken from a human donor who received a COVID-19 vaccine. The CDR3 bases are TGTGCCAGCTCACCCTCGGGACAGATGAACACTGAAGCTTTCTTT. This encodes CASSPSGQMNTEAFF.